The clone carrying this TCR beta chain was recorded once. Per germline, CDR1 SNHLY and CDR2 FYNNEI. The CDR3 spans 14 residues. V gave up 4 bases and J gave up 12 bases, with 22 bases separating them. This record belongs to a study of blood T cell repertoires in COVID-19. TCRdb's copy holds only in-frame clones and misses some; the assay was immunoSEQ multiplex PCR. The sample includes over 250,000 clones, about nine tenths of them seen just once. The V and J genes are TRBV2 and TRBJ2-7; a possible D gene is TRBD1 (6 bases). The receptor was isolated from a woman in her sixties or seventies who had recovered from COVID-19. What was sequenced was PBMCs or T cells enriched from blood (not recorded which). The DNA for the CDR3 is TGTGCCAGCAGTGCTGGAAGAAGGGGGACCCACCCGTACTTC. Translated: CASSAGRRGTHPYF.